Listed below are T cell receptor beta chains from one sample, sequenced in a study of T cell responses to AZD1222 COVID-19 vaccine. Measured with immunoSEQ multiplex PCR; TCRdb has only the in-frame clones, and not every one. Of roughly 120,000 clones in the sample, 80% to 90% are singletons; the top ten hold 2.4%. The sample consisted of peripheral blood, taken on day 0 of AZD1222 vaccination. All receptors derive from an adult in good health. Both conserved end residues are part of each CDR3. Fields, in order: clone size, J gene, V gene, D gene, CDR3 DNA, CDR3 protein. A D gene is named only where the DNA matches it firmly. The size field is filled for only some rows; it gives once, few, many or a size class.

>NA|TRBJ1-3|TRBV5-5|TRBD1
TGTGCCAGCAGCTTGAGGAGACAGGGAGGTCGCGGAGACACCATATATTTT
CASSLRRQGGRGDTIYF
>NA|TRBJ2-7|TRBV27|NA
TGTGCCAGCAGTTACCAGGGATCCTACGAGCAGTACTTC
CASSYQGSYEQYF
>NA|TRBJ2-7|TRBV6-5|TRBD1
TGTGCCAGCAGTTGGACAGGGGGCGTCGAGCAGTACTTC
CASSWTGGVEQYF
>many|TRBJ2-1|TRBV3-1/TRBV3-2|NA
TGTGCCAGCAGCCAGGGGGGCTCCTACAATGAGCAGTTCTTC
CASSQGGSYNEQFF
>NA|TRBJ1-2|TRBV4-1|NA
TGCGCCAGCAGCCAACCTTTTGGGGTGGGCGGCTACACCTTC
CASSQPFGVGGYTF
>NA|TRBJ2-7|TRBV6-6|NA
TGTGCCAGCAGTCCTCTGACAGTGACCTCTACCTCCTACGAGCAGTACTTC
CASSPLTVTSTSYEQYF
>NA|TRBJ2-1|TRBV5-4|NA
TGTGCCAGCGGCCCCGGTGCGGGGCTATACAATGAGCAGTTCTTC
CASGPGAGLYNEQFF
>NA|TRBJ2-5|TRBV5-1|TRBD1
TGCGCCAGCAGGACATCGACAGGGGGGGGAGAGACCCAGTACTTC
CASRTSTGGGETQYF
>NA|TRBJ1-4|TRBV5-6|NA
TGTGCCAGCAGCTTGGCCGGCACGTCAACTAATGAAAAACTGTTTTTT
CASSLAGTSTNEKLFF
>few|TRBJ1-5|TRBV11-2|NA
TGTGCCAGCAGCTTAAGCAGGGGCAATCAGCCCCAGCATTTT
CASSLSRGNQPQHF
>once|TRBJ2-7|TRBV6-1|TRBD1
TGTGCCAGCAGTGAGGTGAGGACAGGGGACTCCTACGAGCAGTACTTC
CASSEVRTGDSYEQYF
>once|TRBJ2-7|TRBV5-1|NA
TGCGCCAGCAGCTTGGCGGGGCCCTACGAGCAGTACTTC
CASSLAGPYEQYF
>NA|TRBJ2-7|TRBV19|TRBD2
TGTGCCAGTAGTATAGTGAGCGGGAGCAACGAGCAGTACTTC
CASSIVSGSNEQYF
>NA|TRBJ2-7|TRBV29-1|TRBD1
TGCAGCGCAGCCGGGACAGGGGTCTACGAGCAGTACTTC
CSAAGTGVYEQYF
>NA|TRBJ2-7|TRBV3-1/TRBV3-2|NA
TGTGCCAGCAGCGCTCAGGGCGAGCAGTACTTC
CASSAQGEQYF
>NA|TRBJ2-3|TRBV14|NA
TGTGCCAGCAGCCAAGGCGGGTACGCCACAGATACGCAGTATTTT
CASSQGGYATDTQYF
>NA|TRBJ1-1|TRBV6-5|NA
TGTGCCAGCAGTCGGAGGGGTGGGGCTTTCTTT
CASSRRGGAFF
>NA|TRBJ2-7|TRBV20-1|TRBD2
TGCAGTGCTAGTCTCGGGAGGGCCGCCGAGCAGTACTTC
CSASLGRAAEQYF
>once|TRBJ1-2|TRBV9|NA
TGTGCCAGCAGCGTAGGGCAAGACTATGGCTACACCTTC
CASSVGQDYGYTF
>NA|TRBJ2-2|TRBV27|TRBD2
TGTGCCAGCAGTCCACCGACTAGCGGGAGCTACGCGAACACCGGGGAGCTGTTTTTT
CASSPPTSGSYANTGELFF
>NA|TRBJ2-7|TRBV28|NA
TGTGCCAGCAGCTCGGCGCGGGAGCAGTACTTC
CASSSAREQYF
>NA|TRBJ1-2|TRBV28|NA
TGTGCCAGCACCCTCCAACAGGGATATGGCTACACCTTC
CASTLQQGYGYTF
>NA|TRBJ1-5|TRBV3-1/TRBV3-2|TRBD1
TGTGCCAGCAGCCAAGGGCAGGGGGAGAATCAGCCCCAGCATTTT
CASSQGQGENQPQHF
>medium-sized|TRBJ1-6|TRBV12-3/TRBV12-4|NA
TGTGCCAGCAGCTTTCGGGGGGCCTTTCTCCTCCACTTT
CASSFRGAFLLHF
>NA|TRBJ1-5|TRBV11-2|NA
TGTGCCAGCAGCTTTTCATATGGGCAGCCCCAGCATTTT
CASSFSYGQPQHF
>NA|TRBJ1-5|TRBV16|NA
TGTGCCAGCAGCCAATCGAGGGGGAACCTGGGACAGCCCCAGCATTTT
CASSQSRGNLGQPQHF
>NA|TRBJ2-7|TRBV18|TRBD1
TGTGCCAGCTCACCGGCAGGGACAGGGACCGAGCAGTACTTC
CASSPAGTGTEQYF
>NA|TRBJ2-7|TRBV7-3|TRBD1
TGTGCCAGCAGCTTCACAGGGGGCTCATACGAGCAGTACTTC
CASSFTGGSYEQYF
>NA|TRBJ2-7|TRBV30|NA
TGTGCCTGGGACAGCTGGGACGAGCAGTACTTC
CAWDSWDEQYF
>NA|TRBJ2-2|TRBV6-1|TRBD1
TGTGCCAGCAGTGCGAAGTTGGGACAGGGGGGGGCCGGGGAGCTGTTTTTT
CASSAKLGQGGAGELFF
>few|TRBJ1-5|TRBV3-1/TRBV3-2|NA
TGTGCCAGCAGCCGCGACAACAATCAGCCCCAGCATTTT
CASSRDNNQPQHF